This TCR beta chain came from a study of identical twins. The CDR3 has 14 residues. The V end lost 4 bases, the J end lost 4 bases, and 14 bases lay between the germline ends. Germline CDR1 and CDR2: MDHEN and SYDVKM. Each CDR3 protein gets one entry after TCRdb re-called the 5' RACE reads with MiXCR. The sample carries hundreds of thousands of distinct CDR3 sequences, more than 9% recorded once. This sample was also put to use in a study of yellow fever vaccine responses in identical twins.

This sequence was found in a woman aged 18-35 years in good health. The rearrangement uses TRBV28 and TRBJ2-7; no definite D call. What was sequenced was PBMCs. The CDR3 region is CASSSPNLSYEQYV. DNA for the CDR3: TGTGCCAGCAGTTCCCCCAATCTCAGTTACGAGCAGTACGTC.